A selection of T cell receptor beta chains follows, all from one sample in a study of PD-1 blockade in mismatch repair-deficient tumors. TCRdb keeps only in-frame clones here, not all; method: immunoSEQ multiplex PCR. Of over 100,000 clones listed, around 80% are singletons. This material consisted of peripheral blood, taken about 60 weeks after starting pembrolizumab. The receptors shown here come from an adult with mismatch repair-deficient cancer. Both conserved end residues are part of each CDR3. A D gene is named only where the DNA matches it firmly. Rows may omit the clone size; those that give it use once, few, many or a size class.

abundance | len | j_gene | v_gene | d_gene | CDR3nt | CDR3aa
once | 13 | TRBJ2-2 | TRBV29-1 | . | TGCAGCAAGGTTGACGCGAACACCGGGGAGCTGTTTTTT | CSKVDANTGELFF
. | 16 | TRBJ1-4 | TRBV19 | . | TGTGCCAGTAGTATATCGTACGGAGCGGCTAATGAAAAACTGTTTTTT | CASSISYGAANEKLFF
. | 13 | TRBJ2-7 | TRBV30 | TRBD1 | TGTGCCTGGACTCCAGGGGGCCCCTACGAGCAGTACTTC | CAWTPGGPYEQYF
. | 15 | TRBJ1-1 | TRBV18 | TRBD1 | TGTGCCAGCTCACCGGGACAGCCTAGGAACACTGAAGCTTTCTTT | CASSPGQPRNTEAFF
. | 12 | TRBJ1-5 | TRBV6-6 | . | TGTGCCAGCACGGGTGTGGATCAGCCCCAGCATTTT | CASTGVDQPQHF
. | 16 | TRBJ2-5 | TRBV9 | . | TGTGCCAGCAGCGTAGCAGGTACTGGTCGGACGGAGACCCAGTACTTC | CASSVAGTGRTETQYF
. | 17 | TRBJ2-1 | TRBV5-4 | TRBD1 | TGTGCCAGCAGCACCCGGACAGGGGGCCGCAAGGAGGGTGAGCAGTTCTTC | CASSTRTGGRKEGEQFF
many | 12 | TRBJ2-7 | TRBV7-9 | . | TGTGCCAGCACGACTGACTACTACGAGCAGTACTTC | CASTTDYYEQYF
. | 14 | TRBJ2-1 | TRBV7-9 | . | TGTGCCAGCAGCTACCGGGCTAGCGAAAATGAGCAGTTCTTC | CASSYRASENEQFF
. | 14 | TRBJ1-1 | TRBV19 | . | TGTGCCAGTAGAACAAGGGACTTAGGCACTGAAGCTTTCTTT | CASRTRDLGTEAFF